One sample yielded the 2 T cell receptor beta chains listed below, sequenced in a study of glioma-infiltrating T cells. The iRepertoire nested amplicon-rescue multiplex PCR amplified TCR alpha and beta CDR3s from RNA. From the multiplex PCR reads, TCRdb called clonotypes with MiXCR, one entry per CDR3 protein. The data hold 160,000 or so distinct CDR3 sequences, with 43% observed a single time. Sequenced material: glioma tissue, nonneoplastic brain tissue, or PBMCs (not recorded which). The receptors were gathered from a human donor with low-grade glioma or glioblastoma, undergoing nonglioma brain surgery, or in good health (not recorded which).

This clonotype was recorded a few times. The chain links TRBV2 to TRBJ2-3; perhaps TRBD2 as D (6 bases). The CDR3 is 13 residues long. Trimming left V 7 bases short and J 10 bases short, with 18 bases between. The germline gives CDR1 SNHLY, CDR2 FYNNEI. The CDR3 spells CASKFERVPAQYF. CDR3 DNA sequence: TGTGCCAGCAAATTCGAGCGGGTCCCGGCGCAGTATTTT. Full variable domain (outside the CDR3, taken from reference TRBV2 and TRBJ2-3): EPEVTQTPSHQVTQMGQEVILRCVPISNHLYFYWYRQILGQKVEFLVSFYNNEISEKSEIFDDQFSVERPDGSNFTLKIRSTKLEDSAMYFCASKFERVPAQYFGPGTRLTVL.

This chain connects TRBV18 to TRBJ1-3; D perhaps matches TRBD1 (6 bases). Germline CDR1 and CDR2: KGHSH and LQKENI. Trimming shortened V by 1 base and J by 0 bases, and 13 bases separated the two germline ends. The CDR3 is 17 amino acids. CDR3 DNA: TGTGCCAGCTCACCACTGGACAGTGAACTCTCTGGAAACACCATATATTTT. Its translation: CASSPLDSELSGNTIYF.